These 26 T cell receptor beta chains came from one sample sequenced in a study of vaccination and CD4 T cells after COVID-19. No antigens are known for them. The sample's treatment: approximately 9-day PBMC culture with coronavirus spike peptide pools or control peptides (ViraFEST assay). CD4+ T-cell collection from the unexposed donor predated the COVID-19 pandemic (2011-2018). Sequenced with the Oncomine TCR Beta short-read assay was DNA taken from cultured CD4+ T cells. Researchers extracted genomic DNA from CD4+ T cells that had been cultured. From the PCR reads, TCRdb called clonotypes with MiXCR, one entry per CDR3 protein. This sample has roughly 12,000 distinct CDR3 sequences, with roughly 35% found just once. The sequenced material came from CD4+ T cells from blood, cultured in vitro. These receptors all stem from a human donor in good health.

The rearrangement links TRBV7-6 to TRBJ2-3; TRBD2 aligns across 8 bases. The germline CDR1 and CDR2 sequences are SGHVS and FNYEAQ. Germline trimming cut 5 bases from V and 4 bases from J; bases unmatched to any gene: 11. This CDR3 has 16 residues. CDR3 in amino acids: CASSPAVGRAPDTQYF. The CDR3 coding sequence is TGTGCCAGCAGCCCCGCTGTCGGGAGGGCCCCAGATACGCAGTATTTT.

V is TRBV30 and J is TRBJ1-1, with 9 bases that match TRBD1. The CDR3 is 12 amino acids. Trimming at V came to 1 base and at J to 10 bases, leaving 4 bases not matched to a gene. Germline CDR1 reads GTSNPN; CDR2 reads SVGIG (reference sequence). In nucleotides, the CDR3 is TGTGCCTGGAGTGACAGGGGGCCTGGAGCTTTCTTT. It codes for CAWSDRGPGAFF.

J is TRBJ2-7 and V is TRBV28; 12 bases fit TRBD1. CDR1 and CDR2 (germline): MDHEN, SYDVKM. The ends lost 8 bases at V and 0 bases at J; junction bases unmatched: 11. The CDR3 has 17 residues. The CDR3 reads CASLPSGQGASSYEQYF. The CDR3, as DNA: TGTGCCAGCCTCCCGTCGGGACAGGGGGCTAGCTCCTACGAGCAGTACTTC.

Here the CDR3 reads CASFSGRAMNEQFF. As DNA, the CDR3 is TGTGCCAGCTTCAGCGGGAGGGCCATGAATGAGCAGTTCTTC. This chain uses TRBV6-1 with TRBJ2-1; TRBD2 aligns across 10 bases. The CDR3 spans 14 residues. Germline V gives CDR1 MNHNS, CDR2 SASEGT. The trim removed 8 bases at V and 7 bases at J, leaving 8 bases unmatched.

The gene calls are TRBV19 and TRBJ1-3; D call uncertain. The V end lost 7 bases, the J end lost 0 bases, and 7 bases lay between the germline ends. The CDR3 runs 13 residues. From germline, CDR1 is LNHDA and CDR2 SQIVND (reference sequence). In DNA form, the CDR3 reads TGTGCCAGTACGGGAGACTCTGGAAACACCATATATTTT. Its protein product is CASTGDSGNTIYF.

The rearrangement links TRBV6-1 to TRBJ2-7; TRBD1 might be the D (6 bases). This CDR3 has 14 residues. V was cut by 6 bases and J by 2 bases, with 14 bases left in between. The V gene's germline CDR1 is MNHNS and CDR2 SASEGT. The CDR3: CASRTSWTAYEQYF. Here the CDR3 DNA reads TGTGCCAGCAGGACCTCGTGGACAGCCTACGAGCAGTACTTC.

The CDR3 is CASSPPPPARGEETQYF. CDR3 coding DNA: TGTGCCAGCAGTCCCCCCCCGCCAGCCAGGGGGGAGGAGACCCAGTACTTC. The chain is built from TRBV7-9 and TRBJ2-5; perhaps TRBD1 as D (7 bases). The CDR3 is 17 amino acids. V lost 6 bases, J lost 5 bases, and 25 bases lay in between. CDR1 and CDR2 from the germline V gene are SEHNR and FQNEAQ (reference sequence).

The chain employs TRBV20-1 and TRBJ2-3, with D perhaps TRBD1 (6 bases). The CDR3 totals 10 residues. Germline V CDR1 and CDR2: DFQATT, SNEGSKA (reference sequence). Trimming shortened V by 6 bases and J by 11 bases, and 12 bases separated the two germline ends. The chain's CDR3 is CSALDRKQYF. CDR3 sequence (DNA): TGCAGTGCGTTGGACAGAAAGCAGTATTTT.

The chain uses TRBV29-1 and TRBJ2-7, with D possibly called TRBD1 or TRBD2 (5 bases each). V lost 4 bases to trimming and J lost 0 bases, with 10 bases between them. The CDR3 runs 13 residues. The V gene's germline CDR1 is SQVTM and CDR2 ANQGSEA. This CDR3 is CSVVRDDSYEQYF. Here the CDR3 DNA reads TGCAGCGTTGTCCGGGACGACTCCTACGAGCAGTACTTC.

This clonotype was found a few times. This sequence joins TRBV20-1 and TRBJ1-3, with 7 nucleotides matching TRBD1. The CDR3 is 12 residues long. The germline V gene encodes CDR1 DFQATT and CDR2 SNEGSKA (reference sequence). Trimming cost V 5 bases and J 7 bases; bases outside gene matches: 5. In DNA form, the CDR3 reads TGCAGTGCTCGACAGGGAGGTAACACCATATATTTT. Protein: CSARQGGNTIYF.

CDR3 bases: TGTGCCTGGAGTAGGGACAGCTCTAACTATGGCTACACCTTC. It yields the protein CAWSRDSSNYGYTF. The chain couples TRBV30 to TRBJ1-2; 7 bases map to TRBD1. The J segment lost 0 bases and the V segment lost 2 bases, leaving 3 bases of the junction unmatched. The CDR3 runs to 14 residues. Germline loops: CDR1 GTSNPN, CDR2 SVGIG (reference sequence).

This clonotype was recorded only once. The chain is built from TRBV12-3 or TRBV12-4 and TRBJ2-5; D is undetermined. The CDR3 totals 12 residues. Trimming removed 0 bases from V and 5 bases from J, with 4 bases in between. The CDR3 coding sequence is TGTGCCAGCAGTTTAGCGATGGAGACCCAGTACTTC. Translating it yields CASSLAMETQYF.

The chain combines TRBV30 with TRBJ1-5, with D tentatively TRBD1 (5 bases). V lost 3 bases and J 1 base, leaving 10 bases between the germline ends. The CDR3 is made up of 14 amino acids. Germline CDR1 reads GTSNPN; CDR2 reads SVGIG (reference sequence). The CDR3 here is CAWRPGGSNQPQHF. The CDR3 DNA reads TGTGCCTGGAGGCCGGGGGGGAGCAATCAGCCCCAGCATTTT. The whole variable domain, filled in from reference TRBV30 and TRBJ1-5, reads SQTIHQWPATLVQPVGSPLSLECTVEGTSNPNLYWYRQAAGRGLQLLFYSVGIGQISSEVPQNLSASRPQDRQFILSSKKLLLSDSGFYLCAWRPGGSNQPQHFGDGTRLSIL.

This clonotype is termed medium-sized (0.01 to 0.1%). This sequence joins TRBV20-1 and TRBJ1-2; the D gene is possibly TRBD1 (5 bases). The CDR3 spans 15 residues. Trimming cost V 0 bases and J 4 bases, with 15 bases left between them. The germline V gene has CDR1 DFQATT and CDR2 SNEGSKA (reference sequence). Here the CDR3 reads CSARDQRGSIYGYTF. CDR3 DNA: TGCAGTGCTAGAGATCAGAGGGGTTCGATCTATGGCTACACCTTC.

V and J are TRBV11-2 and TRBJ2-5; D is ambiguous. V lost 5 bases and J lost 3, with 4 bases in between. Germline values: CDR1 SGHAT, CDR2 FQNNGV. CDR3 size: 11 residues. CDR3 loop: CASSPKETQYF. In DNA form, the CDR3 reads TGTGCCAGCAGCCCAAAAGAGACCCAGTACTTC.

The chain is built from TRBV12-3 or TRBV12-4 and TRBJ2-7; TRBD2 matches 8 bases. CDR3 length: 14 amino acids. J lost 3 bases, V lost 6 bases, and 7 bases had no gene match. The CDR3 reads CASRPSGSLYEQYF. The CDR3 bases are TGTGCCAGCAGACCCAGCGGGAGCCTCTACGAGCAGTACTTC.

The rearrangement joins TRBV2 to TRBJ1-1; TRBD1 agrees at 9 bases. The germline V gene encodes CDR1 SNHLY and CDR2 FYNNEI. This CDR3 comprises 14 residues. J lost 4 bases, V lost 5 bases, and 5 bases had no gene match. In nucleotides, the CDR3 is TGTGCCAGCAGTTCGGGACAGGGCTTCACTGAAGCTTTCTTT. Translation: CASSSGQGFTEAFF.

V is TRBV30 and J is TRBJ1-2; TRBD1 aligns across 7 bases. The CDR3 extends over 12 amino acids. V lost 8 bases to trimming and J lost 1 base; unmatched junction nucleotides: 4. Germline lookup yields CDR1 GTSNPN and CDR2 SVGIG (reference sequence). CDR3 in DNA: TGTGCCAGGGACAGAATTAACTATGGCTACACCTTC. Amino acids: CARDRINYGYTF.

This chain uses TRBV27 with TRBJ2-7; TRBD2 aligns across 7 bases. The CDR3 loop spans 16 amino acids. V lost 2 bases and J lost 0; bases outside the gene matches: 7. The germline gives CDR1 MNHEY, CDR2 SMNVEV (reference sequence). The CDR3 region has the DNA TGTGCCAGCAGTTTACGCGGGAGTATTCCCTCCTACGAGCAGTACTTC. Translation gives CASSLRGSIPSYEQYF.

This clonotype was detected only a few times. The chain is built from TRBV28 and TRBJ1-5, with 9 bases fitting TRBD1. V lost 5 bases, J lost 7 bases, and 9 bases stayed unmatched. CDR3 length: 15 residues. Germline V gene sequence: CDR1 MDHEN, CDR2 SYDVKM. CDR3 sequence (DNA): TGTGCCAGCAGTCTACCCACAGGGGGCGGGCAGCCCCAGCATTTT. Translating it yields CASSLPTGGGQPQHF.

The chain links TRBV7-3 to TRBJ2-2; 13 positions agree with TRBD2. The CDR3 is 16 amino acids. Losses at the gene ends were 4 bases for V and 7 bases for J; bases not matched to a gene: 6. Germline values: CDR1 SGHTA, CDR2 FQGTGA. In nucleotides, the CDR3 is TGTGCCAGCAGCTCCGGACTAGCGGGAGCGGTCGGGGAGCTGTTTTTT. It yields the protein CASSSGLAGAVGELFF.

The chain employs TRBV19 and TRBJ2-3, with 9 bases that match TRBD2. The CDR3 has 15 residues. In germline, CDR1 is LNHDA, CDR2 SQIVND (reference sequence). V was pared by 4 bases and J by 4 bases, with 6 bases of the junction left unmatched. This CDR3 is CASSSSGSRSDTQYF. The CDR3 coding sequence is TGTGCCAGTAGTAGTAGCGGGAGTCGCTCAGATACGCAGTATTTT.

This clonotype was counted a few times. The rearrangement uses TRBV20-1 and TRBJ1-5; weak D call: TRBD1 (5 bases). This CDR3 comprises 13 residues. Germline CDR1 reads DFQATT; CDR2 reads SNEGSKA (reference sequence). V dropped 4 bases and J dropped 7 bases, with 14 bases sitting between them. CDR3 bases: TGCAGTGCTACCCAGGGACCGAAGCAGCCCCAGCATTTT. This encodes CSATQGPKQPQHF.

V gene TRBV12-3 or TRBV12-4 combines with J gene TRBJ1-1; no firm D call. The CDR3 is made up of 14 amino acids. The ends were cut back, 3 bases at V and 5 bases at J, with 13 bases in the middle. The CDR3 sequence is CASSFGRLRTEAFF. The CDR3 nucleotides read TGTGCCAGCAGTTTCGGGCGGTTAAGGACTGAAGCTTTCTTT.

This chain uses TRBV5-1 with TRBJ2-5; 7 nucleotides align to TRBD2. The CDR3 covers 13 residues. V gave up 3 bases and J gave up 4 bases; unmatched junction bases: 3. Germline-derived CDR1 and CDR2 are SGHRS and YFSETQ. The CDR3 DNA follows: TGCGCCAGCAGCTCGGGACTAACAGAGACCCAGTACTTC. Translation: CASSSGLTETQYF.

The genes are TRBV6-2 or TRBV6-3 and TRBJ2-7; TRBD1 aligns across 8 bases. The CDR3 extends over 16 amino acids. Trimming at V came to 5 bases and at J to 6 bases, leaving 15 bases not matched to a gene. The germline gives CDR1 MNHEY, CDR2 SVGEGT. The CDR3 spells CASSPNVMPGGAEQYF. The CDR3 DNA is TGTGCCAGCAGTCCAAATGTAATGCCAGGGGGCGCCGAGCAGTACTTC.